The 10 T cell receptor beta chains below were found in one sample sequenced in a study of relationships among human T cell subsets. Semiquantitative ARM-PCR amplified T cell receptor alpha and beta CDR3 regions from mRNA. Exponential amplification used communal superprimers after tagged nested gene-specific primers in ARM-PCR. TCRdb independently ran MiXCR on the multiplex PCR reads; one entry per CDR3 protein. The top ten clones hold approximately 30% of a sample with about 13,000 distinct CDR3 sequences, around 67% of them seen once. After CD25, CD56 and CD294 bead selections, the flow-through was collected as Th1 cells. Sequencing was performed on CD4+ Th1 cells sorted from blood. The receptor set was obtained from a man in his forties in good health.

CDR3 DNA: TGTGCCAGCAGCTCGCAGGGGGGGCGCCTGGACGAGCAGTACTTC. This sequence encodes CASSSQGGRLDEQYF. This chain joins TRBV11-2 and TRBJ2-7, with D perhaps TRBD1 or TRBD2 (7 bases each). Per germline, CDR1 SGHAT and CDR2 FQNNGV. The CDR3 is 15 amino acids. V dropped 4 bases and J dropped 5 bases, with 18 bases sitting between them.

Remarks on this clonotype: With a much larger clone just one base away, this may be a read error. This likely comes from a read error, as the CDR3 has no conserved phenylalanine or tryptophan at its end. The chain combines TRBV5-1 with TRBJ1-1, with 9 bases lining up with TRBD1. Losses at the gene ends were 0 bases for V and 7 bases for J; bases not matched to a gene: 4. This CDR3 comprises 14 residues. Germline CDR1 and CDR2: SGHRS and YFSETQ. CDR3 in DNA: TGCGCCAGCAGCTTGGGACAGGGGGGCCTTGAAGCTTTCCTT. It codes for CASSLGQGGLEAFL.

There are a few counts of this clonotype. CDR3 coding DNA: TGTGCCAGCAGCTTTAGCGGGATTAACGAGCAGTACTTC. This translates into CASSFSGINEQYF. J is TRBJ2-7 and V is TRBV11-2, with 8 bases that match TRBD2. The V gene end was trimmed by 3 bases and the J gene end by 5 bases; junction bases not matched to a gene: 3. This CDR3 has 13 residues. Germline V gene data show CDR1 as SGHAT and CDR2 as FQNNGV.

This clonotype was seen more than once but under ten times. This chain uses TRBV28 with TRBJ2-5, with 7 bases lining up with TRBD2. Germline CDR1 and CDR2: MDHEN and SYDVKM. This CDR3 is 15 amino acids long. The V gene end was trimmed by 1 base and the J gene end by 3 bases; junction bases not matched to a gene: 5. The DNA of the CDR3 is TGTGCCAGCAGTTTATCTAGCGGACTGAAAGAGACCCAGTACTTC. This translates into CASSLSSGLKETQYF.

The rearrangement uses TRBV28 and TRBJ2-5; tentative D call: TRBD1 (6 bases). CDR3 length equals 14 residues. V lost 6 bases and J 2 bases, leaving 13 bases between the germline ends. Germline loops: CDR1 MDHEN, CDR2 SYDVKM. CDR3 sequence: CASSLAGTQETQYF. The CDR3 DNA is TGTGCCAGCAGCTTGGCCGGGACACAAGAGACCCAGTACTTC. Full variable domain (missing parts from reference TRBV28 and TRBJ2-5): DVKVTQSSRYLVKRTGEKVFLECVQDMDHENMFWYRQDPGLGLRLIYFSYDVKMKEKGDIPEGYSVSREKKERFSLILESASTNQTSMYLCASSLAGTQETQYFGPGTRLLVL.

The chain has TRBV11-2 and TRBJ2-7; the match to TRBD1 covers 10 bases. The V gene end was trimmed by 4 bases and the J gene end by 7 bases; junction bases not matched to a gene: 7. In germline, CDR1 is SGHAT, CDR2 FQNNGV. The CDR3 has 14 residues. CDR3 DNA sequence: TGTGCCAGCAGCTCCCTGACAGGGGGCCTGGAGCAGTACTTC. Encoded protein: CASSSLTGGLEQYF.

The rearrangement links TRBV30 to TRBJ2-7; 8 bases align to TRBD1. CDR1 and CDR2 from the germline V gene are GTSNPN and SVGIG (reference sequence). This CDR3 has 10 amino acids. Written as DNA, the CDR3 is TGTGCATCGGGACAGGAGGAGCAGTACTTC. Its protein product is CASGQEEQYF.

This clonotype has a handful of counts. Its ends do not fully match the called genes, so a read error is possible. The chain carries TRBV28 and TRBJ1-3; no clear D gene. Germline V gene lookup returns CDR1 MDHEN and CDR2 SYDVKM. The CDR3 is 14 amino acids. CDR3 sequence (DNA): TGTGCCGGCAGCGAGAGGGTACCTGGAAACACCATATATTTT. It yields the protein CAGSERVPGNTIYF.

The chain combines TRBV11-2 with TRBJ2-5, with D maybe TRBD2 (5 bases). Germline V gene sequence: CDR1 SGHAT, CDR2 FQNNGV. Trimming left V 5 bases short and J 1 base short, with 11 bases between. This CDR3 spans 14 amino acids. The CDR3 DNA follows: TGTGCCAGCAGCGTCAAGCGGATCCAAGAGACCCAGTACTTC. Amino acid sequence: CASSVKRIQETQYF. The full variable domain, rest sourced from reference TRBV11-2 and TRBJ2-5, is EAGVAQSPRYKIIEKRQSVAFWCNPISGHATLYWYQQILGQGPKLLIQFQNNGVVDDSQLPKDRFSAERLKGVDSTLKIQPAKLEDSAVYLCASSVKRIQETQYFGPGTRLLVL.

CDR3 loop: CASSLTQETQYF. CDR3 bases: TGTGCCAGCAGCTTGACTCAAGAGACCCAGTACTTC. The chain couples TRBV5-6 to TRBJ2-5; D uncertain. CDR3 length equals 12 residues. The germline V and J ends were trimmed by 1 base and 2 bases, with 3 bases remaining between them. CDR1 SGHDT and CDR2 YYEEEE come from the germline V gene.